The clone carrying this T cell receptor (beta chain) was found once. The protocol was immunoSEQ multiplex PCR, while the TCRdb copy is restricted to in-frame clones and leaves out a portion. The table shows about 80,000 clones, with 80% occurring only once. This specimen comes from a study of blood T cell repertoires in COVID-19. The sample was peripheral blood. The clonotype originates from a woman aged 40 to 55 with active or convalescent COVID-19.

CDR3 sequence (DNA): TGTGCCAGCAGGCGGCGGAGCGAAGCTTTCTTT. This gives the protein CASRRRSEAFF. The chain links TRBV6-5 to TRBJ1-1; D uncertain. This CDR3 region has 11 residues. Trimming stripped 6 bases from V and 8 bases from J, with 10 bases between. CDR1 is MNHEY, CDR2 SVGAGI, per germline.